The 4 T cell receptor beta chains listed next were all sequenced from one sample in a study of response to subunit inactivated influenza vaccine. TCRdb reanalysed the RT-PCR reads using MiXCR and keeps one entry per CDR3 protein. The table lists approximately 730,000 distinct CDR3 sequences, approximately 15% of them singletons, with 6.5% to 8.5% in the top ten. Sequenced material: PBMCs from blood, taken around 14 days before vaccination. The receptors shown here come from a man aged 50-59 years who received an inactivated influenza vaccine.

The chain carries TRBV7-2 and TRBJ2-5; 11 bases are a match to TRBD1. The CDR3 is made up of 16 amino acids. The germline gives CDR1 SGHTA, CDR2 FQGNSA. V lost 3 bases and J lost 2; bases outside the gene matches: 5. The CDR3 coding sequence is TGTGCCAGCAGCTTCAGGAGGGACAGGGGGCAAGAGACCCAGTACTTC. Translated: CASSFRRDRGQETQYF. The full variable domain, with the rest looked up from reference TRBV7-2 and TRBJ2-5, is GAGVSQSPSNKVTEKGKDVELRCDPISGHTALYWYRQSLGQGLEFLIYFQGNSAPDKSGLPSDRFSAERTGGSVSTLTIQRTQQEDSAVYLCASSFRRDRGQETQYFGPGTRLLVL.

This clonotype has only a few counts. This chain links TRBV28 with TRBJ2-7; D gene ambiguous. The CDR3 extends over 14 amino acids. The germline gives CDR1 MDHEN, CDR2 SYDVKM. V lost 2 bases to trimming and J lost 8 bases, with 16 bases between them. CDR3 amino acids: CASSLNGPYVKQYF. Written as DNA, the CDR3 is TGTGCCAGCAGTTTAAATGGACCTTACGTGAAGCAGTACTTC.

V usage is TRBV3-1 and J usage is TRBJ1-4; 7 nucleotides align to TRBD1. Germline CDR1 reads LGHDT; CDR2 reads YNNKEL (reference sequence). Germline trimming cut 5 bases from V and 4 bases from J; bases unmatched to any gene: 13. The length of the CDR3 is 17 residues. The CDR3 sequence: CASSGFGDRRFNEKLFF. The CDR3, as DNA: TGTGCCAGCAGCGGGTTTGGGGACAGAAGATTTAATGAAAAACTGTTTTTT.

The chain uses TRBV7-2 and TRBJ2-2; 7 nucleotides line up with TRBD1. Per germline, CDR1 SGHTA and CDR2 FQGNSA. The CDR3 has 16 residues. The ends lost 5 bases at V and 4 bases at J; junction bases unmatched: 10. In DNA form, the CDR3 reads TGTGCCAGCAGCCCGTACTCCGGGACAGTCACCGGGGAGCTGTTTTTT. Amino acid sequence: CASSPYSGTVTGELFF.